The clone carrying this T cell receptor (beta chain) was seen ten or more times. What it recognizes is unknown. In germline, CDR1 is SGHTA, CDR2 FQGNSA. The ends were cut back, 1 base at V and 2 bases at J, with 6 bases in the middle. The CDR3 has 14 amino acids. This entry is derived from a study of identical twins. MiXCR was run by TCRdb on the 5' RACE reads, yielding one entry per CDR3 protein. The sample yields hundreds of thousands of distinct CDR3 sequences, around 6.8% seen once. Study outcomes and limitations: Twins shared out-of-frame alpha sequences with excess low generation probability. Twins' surplus sharing was weaker for beta out-of-frame sequences.

Among all donors, each was a healthy Caucasian. These same data were also listed under a study on yellow fever vaccine responses in identical twins.

The V and J genes are TRBV7-2 and TRBJ1-5; D gene ambiguous. This TCR derives from a woman younger than 30 in good health. What was sequenced was memory (CD45RO+) T cells sorted from blood. The CDR3 DNA is TGTGCCAGCAGCTTAGGTGCGGGCAATCAGCCCCAGCATTTT. It codes for CASSLGAGNQPQHF.